Each of the 10 T cell receptor beta chains below was sequenced from the same sample in a study of blood T cell repertoires in COVID-19 (dated by TCRdb to 2018 to 2020). The library was made by the immunoSEQ multiplex PCR assay. Not all clones reach the TCRdb copy of this immuneACCESS table, which keeps in-frame sequences only. Checked studies attribute under half of the gap to unresolved V genes and leave the rest unexplained. Here the sample has some 160,000 clones; 80% occur a single time. 6.5% of the sample is held by the ten biggest clonotypes. The specimen was peripheral blood. The receptors derive from a man aged 70 or older with active or convalescent COVID-19.

The V gene is TRBV9, the J gene TRBJ2-1, with D hard to call. Germline V gene sequence: CDR1 SGDLS, CDR2 YYNGEE. Trimming took 2 bases from V and 0 from J, leaving 9 bases between them. This CDR3 spans 15 amino acids. The DNA of the CDR3 is TGTGCCAGCAGCGTCGAGCCGGGCTCCTACAATGAGCAGTTCTTC. It yields the protein CASSVEPGSYNEQFF. Drawing the rest from reference TRBV9 and TRBJ2-1, the complete variable domain is DSGVTQTPKHLITATGQRVTLRCSPRSGDLSVYWYQQSLDQGLQFLIQYYNGEERAKGNILERFSAQQFPDLHSELNLSSLELGDSALYFCASSVEPGSYNEQFFGPGTRLTVL.

The chain is built from TRBV6-2 or TRBV6-3 and TRBJ2-7, with D perhaps matching TRBD2 (6 bases). Trimming removed 2 bases from V and 3 bases from J, with 11 bases in between. Germline V lookup: CDR1 MNHEY, CDR2 SVGEGT. The CDR3 covers 14 residues. The CDR3 region has the DNA TGTGCCAGCAGTTACGGGGGGATAGACTACGAGCAGTACTTC. This codes for CASSYGGIDYEQYF.

This clone appeared once. V and J are TRBV5-4 and TRBJ2-2; 8 positions match TRBD2. This CDR3 contains 16 residues. Trimming cost V 3 bases and J 2 bases; bases outside gene matches: 6. The germline CDR1 and CDR2 sequences are SGHNT and YYREEE (reference sequence). Written as DNA, the CDR3 is TGTGCCAGCAGCTCCGGGGGGGGGCGCAACACCGGGGAGCTGTTTTTT. Protein: CASSSGGGRNTGELFF.

The chain has TRBV6-5 and TRBJ2-2, with 9 bases matching TRBD1. There are 16 residues in the CDR3. V lost 4 bases and J lost 3; bases outside the gene matches: 6. Germline CDR1 MNHEY, CDR2 SVGAGI. As DNA, the CDR3 is TGTGCCAGCAGTTGGGACGGGACAGGGTACACCGGGGAGCTGTTTTTT. It specifies CASSWDGTGYTGELFF.

The J gene is TRBJ1-4, the V gene TRBV30, with TRBD1 as a possible D gene (6 bases). V was cut by 6 bases and J by 10 bases, with 21 bases left in between. CDR3 length: 14 amino acids. Germline lookup yields CDR1 GTSNPN and CDR2 SVGIG (reference sequence). DNA for the CDR3: TGTGCCTGCACTACAGGGACACCGCGAGGAAAACTGTTTTTT. As protein: CACTTGTPRGKLFF.

The chain joins TRBV27 to TRBJ1-5; 9 positions match TRBD1. The CDR3 length is 16 residues. V was clipped by 2 bases and J by 1 base; unmatched bases: 3. Germline values: CDR1 MNHEY, CDR2 SMNVEV (reference sequence). The CDR3 spells CASSLQGQGSNQPQHF. CDR3 nucleotide sequence: TGTGCCAGCAGTTTACAGGGACAGGGAAGCAATCAGCCCCAGCATTTT.

The chain combines TRBV19 with TRBJ2-1; TRBD2 matches at 7 bases. From germline, CDR1 is LNHDA and CDR2 SQIVND (reference sequence). The CDR3 contains 16 residues. The J segment lost 0 bases and the V segment lost 5 bases, leaving 7 bases of the junction unmatched. CDR3 region: CASSQTSFSSYNEQFF. For the CDR3, the DNA is TGTGCCAGTAGTCAGACTAGCTTTAGCTCCTACAATGAGCAGTTCTTC.

The chain links TRBV20-1 to TRBJ1-5, with TRBD1 matching 10 bases. Germline V gene sequence: CDR1 DFQATT, CDR2 SNEGSKA (reference sequence). V shed 3 bases, J shed 6 bases, and the junction held 5 bases outside the gene matches. CDR3 length: 14 amino acids. The chain's CDR3 is CSASGTGVAQPQHF. In DNA, the CDR3 is TGCAGTGCTAGTGGGACAGGGGTAGCTCAGCCCCAGCATTTT.

This CDR3 is CASSYSLSSGANEQFF. CDR3 nucleotide sequence: TGTGCCAGCAGTTACTCGTTATCTAGCGGTGCCAATGAGCAGTTCTTC. V and J are TRBV6-6 and TRBJ2-1; 7 bases agree with TRBD2. CDR3 length: 16 amino acids. V lost 0 bases to trimming and J lost 6 bases; unmatched junction nucleotides: 8. Germline V lookup: CDR1 MNHNY, CDR2 SVGAGI (reference sequence).

The rearrangement joins TRBV11-2 to TRBJ1-1; maybe TRBD1 (6 bases). V was shortened by 4 bases and J by 4 bases, with 16 bases between the two germline ends. Per the germline V gene, CDR1 is SGHAT and CDR2 is FQNNGV. The CDR3 loop spans 15 amino acids. The CDR3 is CASSSNAQGFTEAFF. CDR3 in DNA: TGTGCCAGCAGCTCGAACGCACAGGGATTCACTGAAGCTTTCTTT.